These 3 T cell receptor beta chains share one sample of origin, sequenced in a study of OX40 agonist ivuxolimab in advanced cancers. Generated by immunoSEQ multiplex PCR, the TCRdb table keeps only in-frame clones and is missing some. This table holds fewer than 85,000 clones, under 95% found once. The sequenced sample was CD4+ or CD8+ T cells sorted from blood, obtained in a trial of the OX40 agonist ivuxolimab. The receptors shown here come from an adult with an advanced solid tumor such as melanoma, head and neck, liver or kidney cancer.

This clone has just one count. The J gene is TRBJ1-3, the V gene TRBV5-5; D not resolved. The V end was cut by 4 bases, the J end by 0 bases, with 14 bases between. Per germline, CDR1 SGHKS and CDR2 YYEKEE (reference sequence). The CDR3 length is 16 residues. Here the CDR3 reads CASSVDAGASGNTIYF. The CDR3 nucleotides are TGTGCCAGCAGCGTTGACGCGGGAGCCTCTGGAAACACCATATATTTT.

The rearrangement uses TRBV19 and TRBJ2-1; D remains ambiguous. Germline CDR1 reads LNHDA; CDR2 reads SQIVND (reference sequence). The V end lost 1 base, the J end lost 6 bases, and 4 bases lay between the germline ends. There are 12 residues in the CDR3. The CDR3 here is CASSIVGNEQFF. The DNA of the CDR3 is TGTGCCAGTAGTATAGTAGGCAATGAGCAGTTCTTC.

V usage is TRBV9 and J usage is TRBJ1-5; D is undetermined. The CDR3 has 14 residues. The V end lost 0 bases, the J end lost 7 bases, and 11 bases lay between the germline ends. CDR1 and CDR2 (germline): SGDLS, YYNGEE. The CDR3 nucleotides read TGTGCCAGCAGCGTAGAGGCAGATCTCCAGCCCCAGCATTTT. Translation gives CASSVEADLQPQHF.